The 18 T cell receptor beta chains below were found in one sample sequenced in a study of T-cell memory formation after mild COVID-19. TCRdb processed the 5' RACE reads anew with MiXCR; each CDR3 protein has one entry. The sample gives more than 250,000 distinct CDR3 sequences, around 15% of which show up once; more than 20% is in the top ten. Source material: PBMCs or a T cell subset sorted from them (not recorded which). Source of these receptors: a man younger than 35 who had mild COVID-19 (a few samples of this study predate the infection). Cell type and time point are not known.

The chain employs TRBV11-2 and TRBJ1-4; D is undetermined. CDR1 SGHAT and CDR2 FQNNGV come from the germline V gene. Between the trimmed V and J ends, which lost 2 bases and 8 bases, there was a span of 12 bases. The CDR3 runs 14 residues. The CDR3 DNA reads as TGTGCCAGCAGCTTACAGAACCAGCGGGAAAAACTGTTTTTT. This gives the protein CASSLQNQREKLFF.

The V gene is TRBV5-1, the J gene TRBJ2-3, with TRBD2 identical over 10 bases. After removal of 2 bases from V and 6 bases from J, the junction contained 9 bases not matched to a gene. Germline V CDR1 and CDR2: SGHRS, YFSETQ. This CDR3 has 16 residues. The CDR3 DNA follows: TGCGCCAGCAGCTTCGTAGCGGGGGGCTCCGCGGATACGCAGTATTTT. Protein sequence: CASSFVAGGSADTQYF.

This clonotype was observed a few times. The rearrangement uses TRBV6-6 and TRBJ2-7; 7 nucleotides match TRBD2. Germline V gives CDR1 MNHNY, CDR2 SVGAGI (reference sequence). This CDR3 is built from 12 residues. V trimming: 8 bases; J trimming: 6 bases; junction bases outside the gene matches: 7. The CDR3 region is CASQSGAPEQYF. The CDR3 DNA reads TGTGCCAGCCAAAGCGGGGCCCCCGAGCAGTACTTC.

This clonotype was counted ten times or more. The V gene is TRBV4-1, the J gene TRBJ2-5; D call uncertain. Per the germline V gene, CDR1 is MGHRA and CDR2 is YSYEKL. Between the trimmed V and J ends, which lost 1 base and 4 bases, there was a span of 7 bases. The CDR3 has 13 amino acids. CDR3 sequence: CASSQGLVETQYF. CDR3 bases: TGCGCCAGCAGCCAAGGATTAGTAGAGACCCAGTACTTC.

The chain recombines TRBV12-3 or TRBV12-4 with TRBJ2-2; 9 bases agree with TRBD1. V gave up 6 bases and J gave up 6 bases; unmatched junction bases: 14. There are 17 residues in the CDR3. CDR3 bases: TGTGCCAGCAGCAAACCCCCGGGACAGGGTAACGCCGGGGAGCTGTTTTTT. Amino acids: CASSKPPGQGNAGELFF.

This clonotype showed up just a few times. The chain is built from TRBV15 and TRBJ1-3, with D uncertain. Trimming left V 4 bases short and J 4 bases short, with 17 bases between. The CDR3 consists of 16 residues. CDR1 and CDR2 from the germline V gene are LNHNV and YYDKDF (reference sequence). The CDR3 DNA reads TGTGCCACCAGCATAGGCTTAGGGTTGCCGGGAAACACCATATATTTT. It encodes CATSIGLGLPGNTIYF.

The J gene is TRBJ1-5, the V gene TRBV11-2, with 10 positions matching TRBD1. The CDR3 covers 17 residues. Germline CDR1 reads SGHAT; CDR2 reads FQNNGV. The V segment lost 5 bases and the J segment 3 bases; nucleotides outside the gene matches: 10. CDR3 protein: CASSPGIGTGVNQPQHF. The DNA of the CDR3 is TGTGCCAGCAGCCCAGGTATTGGGACAGGGGTCAATCAGCCCCAGCATTTT.

The rearrangement joins TRBV7-9 to TRBJ2-3; D perhaps matches TRBD2 (7 bases). The V gene lost 5 bases and the J gene lost 1 base, with 16 bases spanning the gap. The V gene's germline CDR1 is SEHNR and CDR2 FQNEAQ (reference sequence). The CDR3 consists of 16 residues. The CDR3 coding sequence is TGTGCCAGCAGCCGAAGGGCGGGGGCTGGCACAGATACGCAGTATTTT. It specifies CASSRRAGAGTDTQYF.

V is TRBV28 and J is TRBJ1-2; D gene ambiguous. The CDR3 totals 12 residues. Germline values: CDR1 MDHEN, CDR2 SYDVKM. The germline V and J ends were trimmed by 6 bases and 3 bases, with 8 bases remaining between them. In DNA, the CDR3 is TGTGCCAGCAGCCTGGATGACTATGGCTACACCTTC. It is translated as CASSLDDYGYTF.

This clonotype showed up many times. J is TRBJ2-5 and V is TRBV5-1; D is perhaps TRBD2 (7 bases). Germline V gives CDR1 SGHRS, CDR2 YFSETQ. With 5 bases removed from V and 1 base from J, the gap between germline ends came to 15 bases. The CDR3 runs 15 residues. Here the CDR3 reads CASRSSGGPQETQYF. DNA of the CDR3: TGCGCCAGCAGATCTTCGGGGGGCCCCCAAGAGACCCAGTACTTC.

This clonotype was seen only a few times. The rearrangement links TRBV20-1 to TRBJ1-2, with 7 bases lining up with TRBD1. V lost 0 bases, J lost 1 base, and 8 bases stayed unmatched. Per the germline V gene, CDR1 is DFQATT and CDR2 is SNEGSKA (reference sequence). This CDR3 region has 16 residues. This chain's CDR3 is CSARDPRQGFNYGYTF. CDR3 sequence (DNA): TGCAGTGCTAGAGATCCCCGACAGGGCTTTAACTATGGCTACACCTTC.

A few counts support this clonotype. The CDR3 coding sequence is TGTGCCAGCAGTGGCGCAACAGGAGTCAATCAGCCCCAGCATTTT. It specifies CASSGATGVNQPQHF. The chain has TRBV6-6 and TRBJ1-5; TRBD1 might be the D (5 bases). The V gene's germline CDR1 is MNHNY and CDR2 SVGAGI (reference sequence). The CDR3 sequence is 15 residues long. Deletions cut 5 bases from V and 3 bases from J, with 14 bases between.

V and J are TRBV6-5 and TRBJ2-7; a weak D match, TRBD1 (6 bases). Germline V gene data show CDR1 as MNHEY and CDR2 as SVGAGI. Deletions cut 11 bases from V and 4 bases from J, with 15 bases between. The CDR3 has 12 residues. The CDR3, as DNA: TGTGCCCTCACGGAGACAGGTTACGAGCAGTACGTC. Translating it yields CALTETGYEQYV.

The chain uses TRBV20-1 and TRBJ2-7, with D possibly matching TRBD2 (5 bases). Germline V lookup: CDR1 DFQATT, CDR2 SNEGSKA (reference sequence). Trimming stripped 4 bases from V and 3 bases from J, with 7 bases between. CDR3 size: 11 residues. The CDR3 coding sequence is TGCAGTGCTACCCGGGGCTACGAGCAGTACTTC. It translates to CSATRGYEQYF.

This clonotype was seen more than once but under ten times. The CDR3 nucleotides read TGCGCCAGCAGCGAGAAGACAGGGATGGACACTGAAGCTTTCTTT. This encodes CASSEKTGMDTEAFF. The rearrangement uses TRBV5-1 and TRBJ1-1; 7 bases line up with TRBD1. This CDR3 comprises 15 residues. After removal of 4 bases from V and 3 bases from J, the junction contained 9 bases not matched to a gene. Germline V gives CDR1 SGHRS, CDR2 YFSETQ.

CDR3 amino acids: CSVGDINSNQPQHF. The CDR3 DNA is TGCAGCGTTGGCGACATTAATAGCAATCAGCCCCAGCATTTT. The chain couples TRBV29-1 to TRBJ1-5; no definite D call. Germline CDR1 SQVTM, CDR2 ANQGSEA. Trimming pared 4 bases from V and 0 bases from J, leaving 10 bases between. The CDR3 runs to 14 residues.

This clonotype appeared many times. CDR3 nucleotide sequence: TGTGCCAGCAGCCGACAGACTAGCGGGGCCGGAGAGACCCAGTACTTC. It yields the protein CASSRQTSGAGETQYF. The chain employs TRBV5-4 and TRBJ2-5; 11 positions agree with TRBD2. V lost 4 bases to trimming and J lost 4 bases; unmatched junction nucleotides: 9. Per germline, CDR1 SGHNT and CDR2 YYREEE (reference sequence). The CDR3 is made up of 16 amino acids.

This chain uses TRBV25-1 with TRBJ1-2, with D maybe TRBD1 (5 bases). There are 13 residues in the CDR3. Germline V gene lookup returns CDR1 MGHDK and CDR2 SYGVNS. V was clipped by 10 bases and J by 8 bases, with 20 bases between them. The CDR3 nucleotides are TGTGCCACCGCGGGGGGGACGAGGCGCGGCTACACCTTC. Translating gives CATAGGTRRGYTF.